The 21 T cell receptor beta chains below were found in one sample sequenced in a study of beta chain features in type 1 diabetes. The study reverse transcribed the entire isolated RNA, so it sequenced expressed TCRB transcripts. The data were produced by immunoSEQ multiplex PCR, yet TCRdb's version contains in-frame clones alone and is incomplete. Of a few hundred thousand clones listed, roughly 15% are singletons. Sequenced sample: naive CD4+ T cells from blood. Every receptor here comes from a young woman in good health.

This clone was detected only a few times. The chain combines TRBV27 with TRBJ2-3, with 8 bases fitting TRBD1. Germline V gene sequence: CDR1 MNHEY, CDR2 SMNVEV (reference sequence). V lost 5 bases to trimming and J lost 3 bases; unmatched junction nucleotides: 7. There are 15 residues in the CDR3. CDR3 sequence: CASSRNRGETDTQYF. As DNA, the CDR3 is TGTGCCAGCAGTAGGAACAGGGGGGAGACAGATACGCAGTATTTT.

The gene calls are TRBV29-1 and TRBJ2-5; TRBD2 matches 9 bases. Per the germline V gene, CDR1 is SQVTM and CDR2 is ANQGSEA. Trimming took 0 bases from V and 6 from J; bases not matched to a gene: 8. The CDR3 consists of 15 residues. The CDR3 nucleotides read TGCAGCGTTGAAGATTGGCGGGAGGGAGCGAAGACCCAGTACTTC. It encodes CSVEDWREGAKTQYF.

This clone showed up just a few times. The DNA of the CDR3 is TGCAGCGTTCAAGGACAGCCTCCCAATCAGCCCCAGCATTTT. Protein sequence: CSVQGQPPNQPQHF. The chain is built from TRBV29-1 and TRBJ1-5; maybe TRBD1 (6 bases). This CDR3 spans 14 amino acids. V lost 5 bases, J lost 3 bases, and 14 bases lay in between. Germline V gene lookup returns CDR1 SQVTM and CDR2 ANQGSEA.

This clone has more than one count but fewer than ten. The rearrangement joins TRBV30 to TRBJ1-2, with D tentatively TRBD1 (6 bases). Germline V gene sequence: CDR1 GTSNPN, CDR2 SVGIG (reference sequence). The CDR3 loop spans 14 amino acids. V gave up 5 bases and J gave up 2 bases, with 15 bases separating them. CDR3 sequence (DNA): TGTGCCTGGCTACGGACAGCATTGAACTATGGCTACACCTTC. The encoded protein is CAWLRTALNYGYTF.

A few counts support this clone. In nucleotides, the CDR3 is TGTGCCAGCAGCTTGGGTCTCGAGGTTGGGGCCAACGTCCTGACTTTC. Translation: CASSLGLEVGANVLTF. The chain carries TRBV5-4 and TRBJ2-6; D is ambiguous. Trimming removed 0 bases at V and 3 bases at J, with 10 bases between. The germline CDR1 and CDR2 sequences are SGHNT and YYREEE (reference sequence). CDR3 size: 16 residues.

In this sample, this clone turned up a few times. The chain uses TRBV5-1 and TRBJ1-1, with 7 nucleotides matching TRBD1. In germline, CDR1 is SGHRS, CDR2 YFSETQ. The length of the CDR3 is 14 residues. Germline trimming cut 4 bases from V and 0 bases from J; bases unmatched to any gene: 3. The DNA of the CDR3 is TGCGCCAGCAGCCAGGGGACAGTGAACACTGAAGCTTTCTTT. Translating it yields CASSQGTVNTEAFF. Full variable domain (rest looked up from reference TRBV5-1 and TRBJ1-1): KAGVTQTPRYLIKTRGQQVTLSCSPISGHRSVSWYQQTPGQGLQFLFEYFSETQRNKGNFPGRFSGRQFSNSRSEMNVSTLELGDSALYLCASSQGTVNTEAFFGQGTRLTVV.

This clone was counted between two and nine times. This chain joins TRBV29-1 and TRBJ2-7; D may be TRBD1 (6 bases). CDR3 length: 12 amino acids. Germline CDR1 SQVTM, CDR2 ANQGSEA. V dropped 6 bases and J dropped 6 bases, with 15 bases sitting between them. The CDR3 region is CSVAGETREQYF. The CDR3, as DNA: TGCAGCGTCGCAGGGGAAACTCGCGAGCAGTACTTC.

This clone was seen only a few times. This sequence joins TRBV28 and TRBJ2-5; no clear D. V dropped 5 bases and J dropped 5 bases, with 6 bases sitting between them. Looked up from germline, CDR1 is MDHEN and CDR2 is SYDVKM. The CDR3 length is 11 residues. Here the CDR3 reads CASSLVETQYF. In nucleotides, the CDR3 is TGTGCCAGCAGTCTCGTCGAGACCCAGTACTTC.

This clone was counted between two and nine times. The chain carries TRBV30 and TRBJ2-1; 7 positions match TRBD2. CDR3 size: 15 residues. Per the germline V gene, CDR1 is GTSNPN and CDR2 is SVGIG (reference sequence). Trimming cost V 0 bases and J 2 bases; bases outside gene matches: 4. Here the CDR3 DNA reads TGTGCCTGGAGTGTGGCGGGAGCGGCCTACAATGAGCAGTTCTTC. Amino acid sequence: CAWSVAGAAYNEQFF. The full variable domain, with the rest looked up from reference TRBV30 and TRBJ2-1, is SQTIHQWPATLVQPVGSPLSLECTVEGTSNPNLYWYRQAAGRGLQLLFYSVGIGQISSEVPQNLSASRPQDRQFILSSKKLLLSDSGFYLCAWSVAGAAYNEQFFGPGTRLTVL.

About this clone: The junction departs from germline at one end; a sequencing error may be responsible. The DNA for the CDR3 is TGTGCCAGCAGTAAAGCGGGGGCGGGACAGGGGTCGGAGACCCAGTACTTC. It yields the protein CASSKAGAGQGSETQYF. The V gene is TRBV2, the J gene TRBJ2-5, with 10 bases fitting TRBD1. Germline values: CDR1 SNHLY, CDR2 FYNNEI. The CDR3 spans 17 residues.

CDR3 sequence (DNA): TGTGCCAGTAGTGAAGGACGGGGGAACACTGAAGCTTTCTTT. It specifies CASSEGRGNTEAFF. The V gene is TRBV19, the J gene TRBJ1-1; no reliable D call. The CDR3 sequence is 14 residues long. CDR1 and CDR2 from the germline V gene are LNHDA and SQIVND (reference sequence). V lost 5 bases and J lost 1, with 11 bases in between.

In its sample, this clone was seen a few times. Other DNA sequences in the sample encode the same CDR3. The rearrangement joins TRBV6-5 to TRBJ2-5; no clear D gene. The CDR3 has 11 residues. Germline loops: CDR1 MNHEY, CDR2 SVGAGI. V lost 6 bases and J lost 4, with 6 bases in between. CDR3 loop: CASSFRETQYF. CDR3 coding DNA: TGTGCCAGCAGCTTTAGAGAGACCCAGTACTTC.

This clone was detected only a few times. V usage is TRBV28 and J usage is TRBJ2-7; D unclear. V was pared by 5 bases and J by 6 bases, with 8 bases between. The germline V gene encodes CDR1 MDHEN and CDR2 SYDVKM. There are 11 residues in the CDR3. The CDR3 loop reads CASSELREQYF. DNA for the CDR3: TGTGCCAGCAGTGAACTCCGCGAGCAGTACTTC.

The V and J genes are TRBV4-3 and TRBJ2-5, with TRBD2 identical over 7 bases. In germline, CDR1 is LGHNA, CDR2 YSLEER. After removal of 3 bases from V and 5 bases from J, the junction contained 3 bases not matched to a gene. There are 13 residues in the CDR3. Written as DNA, the CDR3 is TGCGCCAGCAGCCAGCGGGAGTATGAGACCCAGTACTTC. It translates to CASSQREYETQYF.

This clone was seen more than once but under ten times. The chain recombines TRBV7-2 with TRBJ2-7, with 7 bases aligning to TRBD1. The CDR3 consists of 15 residues. The germline V gene has CDR1 SGHTA and CDR2 FQGNSA. V was pared by 3 bases and J by 5 bases, with 10 bases of the junction left unmatched. CDR3 region: CASSFAGQESDEQYF. DNA of the CDR3: TGTGCCAGCAGCTTCGCTGGACAGGAGAGCGACGAGCAGTACTTC.

This sequence joins TRBV5-4 and TRBJ2-5; 7 bases line up with TRBD2. This CDR3 is 14 amino acids long. V was pared by 3 bases and J by 6 bases, with 8 bases of the junction left unmatched. The germline V gene encodes CDR1 SGHNT and CDR2 YYREEE (reference sequence). This CDR3 reads CASSSPGRRKTQYF. In nucleotides, the CDR3 is TGTGCCAGCAGCTCGCCCGGGAGGAGGAAGACCCAGTACTTC.

The rearrangement uses TRBV30 and TRBJ2-5, with D possibly matching TRBD2 (5 bases). Germline CDR1 and CDR2: GTSNPN and SVGIG (reference sequence). The CDR3 contains 13 residues. V dropped 3 bases and J dropped 4 bases, with 12 bases sitting between them. The CDR3 DNA is TGTGCCTGGAGAGGCGGGCCAGGAGAGACCCAGTACTTC. As protein: CAWRGGPGETQYF. Filled out from reference TRBV30 and TRBJ2-5, the complete variable domain reads SQTIHQWPATLVQPVGSPLSLECTVEGTSNPNLYWYRQAAGRGLQLLFYSVGIGQISSEVPQNLSASRPQDRQFILSSKKLLLSDSGFYLCAWRGGPGETQYFGPGTRLLVL.

This chain joins TRBV7-2 and TRBJ1-2; possibly TRBD1 for D (6 bases). The length of the CDR3 is 14 residues. CDR1 SGHTA and CDR2 FQGNSA come from the germline V gene. V dropped 1 base and J dropped 0 bases, with 6 bases sitting between them. The CDR3 coding sequence is TGTGCCAGCAGCTTAGACAGGGCTAACTATGGCTACACCTTC. Its protein product is CASSLDRANYGYTF.

This clone was observed a few times. The rearrangement uses TRBV14 and TRBJ2-5; D is ambiguous. Germline CDR1 is SGHDN and CDR2 is FVKESK. V was trimmed by 1 base and J by 3 bases, leaving 6 bases between them. This CDR3 contains 13 residues. The CDR3: CASSQVEKETQYF. The DNA for the CDR3 is TGTGCCAGCAGCCAAGTCGAGAAAGAGACCCAGTACTTC.

This clone was recorded a few times. The sample carries other DNA sequences with the same CDR3. The chain is built from TRBV30 and TRBJ1-5; 9 bases match TRBD1. V lost 5 bases to trimming and J lost 3 bases; unmatched junction nucleotides: 2. Germline CDR1 and CDR2: GTSNPN and SVGIG (reference sequence). This CDR3 contains 13 residues. The CDR3 DNA follows: TGTGCCTGGGGGACAGGGATCAATCAGCCCCAGCATTTT. Translating gives CAWGTGINQPQHF. Looking up the rest from reference TRBV30 and TRBJ1-5 gives the full variable domain: SQTIHQWPATLVQPVGSPLSLECTVEGTSNPNLYWYRQAAGRGLQLLFYSVGIGQISSEVPQNLSASRPQDRQFILSSKKLLLSDSGFYLCAWGTGINQPQHFGDGTRLSIL.

This clone has only a few counts. The chain employs TRBV20-1 and TRBJ2-5; D call uncertain. The germline gives CDR1 DFQATT, CDR2 SNEGSKA (reference sequence). The CDR3 is 11 amino acids. The V end lost 2 bases, the J end lost 5 bases, and 6 bases lay between the germline ends. The CDR3 region is CSARSFETQYF. The CDR3 DNA follows: TGCAGTGCTAGATCCTTTGAGACCCAGTACTTC.